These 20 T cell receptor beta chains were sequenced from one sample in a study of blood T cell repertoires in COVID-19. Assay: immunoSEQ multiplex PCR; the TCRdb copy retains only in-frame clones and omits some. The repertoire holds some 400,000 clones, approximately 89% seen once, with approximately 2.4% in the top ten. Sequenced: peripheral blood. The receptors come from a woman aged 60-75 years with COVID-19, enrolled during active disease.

This CDR3 reads CASSRDTEAFF. CDR3 coding DNA: TGTGCCAGCTCGCGGGACACTGAAGCTTTCTTT. The chain is built from TRBV18 and TRBJ1-1; the D is unclear. Germline V lookup: CDR1 KGHSH, CDR2 LQKENI. The ends were cut back, 6 bases at V and 3 bases at J, with 5 bases in the middle. This CDR3 contains 11 residues.

CDR3 DNA: TGTGCCAGCAGCTTAGGACAGGGGGCGGCCGAGCAGTACTTC. It encodes CASSLGQGAAEQYF. V gene TRBV11-2 combines with J gene TRBJ2-7, with 10 bases fitting TRBD1. Germline loops: CDR1 SGHAT, CDR2 FQNNGV. The CDR3 totals 14 residues. V gave up 1 base and J gave up 6 bases; unmatched junction bases: 3.

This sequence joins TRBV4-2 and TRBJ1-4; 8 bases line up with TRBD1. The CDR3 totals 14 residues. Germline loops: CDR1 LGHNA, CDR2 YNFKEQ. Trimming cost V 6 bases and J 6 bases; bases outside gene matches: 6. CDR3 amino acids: CASRPGQGDEKLFF. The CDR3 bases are TGTGCCAGCAGACCCGGACAGGGTGATGAAAAACTGTTTTTT.

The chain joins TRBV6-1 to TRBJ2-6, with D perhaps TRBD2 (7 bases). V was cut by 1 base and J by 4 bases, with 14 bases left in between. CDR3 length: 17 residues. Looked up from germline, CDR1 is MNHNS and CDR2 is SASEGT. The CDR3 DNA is TGTGCCAGCAGTGAAGAAAGGGGGGGATTCGGGGCCAACGTCCTGACTTTC. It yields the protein CASSEERGGFGANVLTF.

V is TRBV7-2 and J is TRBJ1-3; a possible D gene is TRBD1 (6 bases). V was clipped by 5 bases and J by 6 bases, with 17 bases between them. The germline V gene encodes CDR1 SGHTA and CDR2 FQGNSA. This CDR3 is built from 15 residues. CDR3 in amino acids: CASSTGKALANTIYF. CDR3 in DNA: TGTGCCAGCAGCACAGGGAAGGCTCTGGCAAACACCATATATTTT.

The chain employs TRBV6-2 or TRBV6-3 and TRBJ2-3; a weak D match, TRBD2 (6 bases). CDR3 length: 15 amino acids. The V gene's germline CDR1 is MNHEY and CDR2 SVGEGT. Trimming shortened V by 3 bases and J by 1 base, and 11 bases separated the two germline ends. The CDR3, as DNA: TGTGCCAGCAGTTATGGGGGGTACCGCACAGATACGCAGTATTTT. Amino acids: CASSYGGYRTDTQYF.

Here the CDR3 DNA reads TGTGCCAGCAACCAATTGGGGACAGGGGGTTCCGGGGAGCTGTTTTTT. Its translation is CASNQLGTGGSGELFF. The chain links TRBV5-4 to TRBJ2-2, with 11 bases identical to TRBD1. CDR1 is SGHNT and CDR2 is YYREEE in the germline V gene (reference sequence). This CDR3 region has 16 residues. After removal of 6 bases from V and 6 bases from J, the junction contained 10 bases not matched to a gene.

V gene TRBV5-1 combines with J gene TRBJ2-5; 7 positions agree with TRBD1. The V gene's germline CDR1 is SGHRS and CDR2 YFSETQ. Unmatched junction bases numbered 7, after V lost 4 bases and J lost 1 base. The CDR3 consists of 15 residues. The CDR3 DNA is TGCGCCAGCAGCCAGACAGGGATAGGCCAAGAGACCCAGTACTTC. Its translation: CASSQTGIGQETQYF.

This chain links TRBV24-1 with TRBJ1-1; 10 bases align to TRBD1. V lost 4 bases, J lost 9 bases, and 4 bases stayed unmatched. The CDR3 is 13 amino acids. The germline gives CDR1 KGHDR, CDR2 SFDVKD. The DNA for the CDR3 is TGTGCCACCAGTGAGCGGACAGGGGGGAAAGCTTTCTTT. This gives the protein CATSERTGGKAFF.

CDR3 sequence (DNA): TGTGCCACCAGCAGAGATTGGTCGTCACAGGGGGCGTCTCAGCCCCAGCATTTT. It specifies CATSRDWSSQGASQPQHF. The rearrangement uses TRBV15 and TRBJ1-5; 9 nucleotides match TRBD1. The V gene end was trimmed by 0 bases and the J gene end by 6 bases; junction bases not matched to a gene: 12. There are 18 residues in the CDR3. Germline V lookup: CDR1 LNHNV, CDR2 YYDKDF (reference sequence).

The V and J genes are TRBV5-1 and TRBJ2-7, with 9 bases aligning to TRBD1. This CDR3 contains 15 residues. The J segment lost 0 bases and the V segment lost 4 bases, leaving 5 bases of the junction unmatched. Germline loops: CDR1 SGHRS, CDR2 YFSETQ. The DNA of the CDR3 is TGCGCCAGCAGCGGACAGGGGCCTCCCTCCTACGAGCAGTACTTC. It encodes CASSGQGPPSYEQYF. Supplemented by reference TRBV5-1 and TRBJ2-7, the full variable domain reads KAGVTQTPRYLIKTRGQQVTLSCSPISGHRSVSWYQQTPGQGLQFLFEYFSETQRNKGNFPGRFSGRQFSNSRSEMNVSTLELGDSALYLCASSGQGPPSYEQYFGPGTRLTVT.

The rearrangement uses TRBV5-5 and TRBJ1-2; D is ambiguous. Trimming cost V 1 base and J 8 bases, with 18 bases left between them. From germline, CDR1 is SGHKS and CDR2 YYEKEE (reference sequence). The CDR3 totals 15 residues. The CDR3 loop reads CASSLNLRLSEGYTF. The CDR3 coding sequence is TGTGCCAGCAGCTTGAATTTACGCCTATCGGAGGGCTACACCTTC. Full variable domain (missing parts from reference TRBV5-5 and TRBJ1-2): DAGVTQSPTHLIKTRGQQVTLRCSPISGHKSVSWYQQVLGQGPQFIFQYYEKEERGRGNFPDRFSARQFPNYSSELNVNALLLGDSALYLCASSLNLRLSEGYTFGSGTRLTVV.

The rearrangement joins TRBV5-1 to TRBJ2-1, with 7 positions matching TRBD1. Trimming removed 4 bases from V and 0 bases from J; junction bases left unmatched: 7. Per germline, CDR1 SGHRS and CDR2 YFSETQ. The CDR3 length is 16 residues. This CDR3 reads CASSPLTGSSYNEQFF. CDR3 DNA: TGCGCCAGCAGCCCACTGACAGGGAGCTCCTACAATGAGCAGTTCTTC.

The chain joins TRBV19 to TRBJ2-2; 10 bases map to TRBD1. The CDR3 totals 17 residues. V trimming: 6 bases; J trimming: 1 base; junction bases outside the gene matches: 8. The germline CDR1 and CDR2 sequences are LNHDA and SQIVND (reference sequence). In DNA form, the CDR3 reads TGTGCCAGTAGAAAAGATAGGACAGGGGGGAACACCGGGGAGCTGTTTTTT. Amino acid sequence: CASRKDRTGGNTGELFF. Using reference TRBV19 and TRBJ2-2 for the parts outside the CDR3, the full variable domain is DGGITQSPKYLFRKEGQNVTLSCEQNLNHDAMYWYRQDPGQGLRLIYYSQIVNDFQKGDIAEGYSVSREKKESFPLTVTSAQKNPTAFYLCASRKDRTGGNTGELFFGEGSRLTVL.

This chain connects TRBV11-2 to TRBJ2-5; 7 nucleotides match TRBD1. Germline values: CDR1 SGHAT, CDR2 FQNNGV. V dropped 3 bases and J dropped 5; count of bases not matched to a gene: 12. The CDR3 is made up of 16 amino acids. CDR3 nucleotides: TGTGCCAGCAGCTTTACAACACAGGGGAGAGGGGAGACCCAGTACTTC. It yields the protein CASSFTTQGRGETQYF.

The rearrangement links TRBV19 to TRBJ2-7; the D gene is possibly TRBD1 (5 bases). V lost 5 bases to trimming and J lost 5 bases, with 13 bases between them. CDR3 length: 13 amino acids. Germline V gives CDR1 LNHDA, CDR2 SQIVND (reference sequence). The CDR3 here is CASSPLAGNEQYF. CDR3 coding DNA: TGTGCCAGTAGTCCTCTCGCAGGGAACGAGCAGTACTTC. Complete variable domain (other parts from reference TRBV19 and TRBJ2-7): DGGITQSPKYLFRKEGQNVTLSCEQNLNHDAMYWYRQDPGQGLRLIYYSQIVNDFQKGDIAEGYSVSREKKESFPLTVTSAQKNPTAFYLCASSPLAGNEQYFGPGTRLTVT.

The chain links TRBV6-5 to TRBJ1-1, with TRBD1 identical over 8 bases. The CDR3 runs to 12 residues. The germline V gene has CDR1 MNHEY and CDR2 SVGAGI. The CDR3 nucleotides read TGTCGATGCAGGGGGCTGCTCACTGAAGCTTTCTTT. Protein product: CRCRGLLTEAFF.

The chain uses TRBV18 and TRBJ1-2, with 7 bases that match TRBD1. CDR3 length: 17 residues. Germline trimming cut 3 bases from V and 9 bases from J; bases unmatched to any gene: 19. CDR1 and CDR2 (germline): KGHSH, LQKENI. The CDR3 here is CASSPTSGTASLGSYTF. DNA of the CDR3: TGTGCCAGCTCACCCACCTCCGGGACAGCCTCCCTAGGAAGCTACACCTTC.

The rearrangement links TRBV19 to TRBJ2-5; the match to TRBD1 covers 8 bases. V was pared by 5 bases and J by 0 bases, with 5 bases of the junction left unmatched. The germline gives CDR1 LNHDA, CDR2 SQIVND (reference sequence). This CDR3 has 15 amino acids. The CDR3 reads CASSVGQADQETQYF. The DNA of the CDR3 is TGTGCCAGTAGTGTGGGACAGGCAGACCAAGAGACCCAGTACTTC. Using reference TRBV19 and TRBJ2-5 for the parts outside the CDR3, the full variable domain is DGGITQSPKYLFRKEGQNVTLSCEQNLNHDAMYWYRQDPGQGLRLIYYSQIVNDFQKGDIAEGYSVSREKKESFPLTVTSAQKNPTAFYLCASSVGQADQETQYFGPGTRLLVL.

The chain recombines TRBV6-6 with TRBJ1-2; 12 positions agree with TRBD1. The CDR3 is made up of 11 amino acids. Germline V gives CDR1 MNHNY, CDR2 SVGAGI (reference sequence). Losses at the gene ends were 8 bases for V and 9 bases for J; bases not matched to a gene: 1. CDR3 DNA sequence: TGTGCCAGCGGGACAGGGGGCAGCTACACCTTC. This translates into CASGTGGSYTF.